Listed here is a single T cell receptor beta chain. The source of the sample is a study of blood T cell repertoires in COVID-19. Study-wide background: Acute-phase and convalescent COVID-19 samples originated in the United States, Italy and Spain. Nucleic acid was either cDNA or gDNA, and it came from T cells, B-cell-depleted T cells, or PBMCs.

CDR3 length equals 13 residues. The ends lost 4 bases at V and 6 bases at J; junction bases unmatched: 3. Germline V gives CDR1 MNHNY, CDR2 SVGAGI (reference sequence). Authors' analysis steps: Quantification of nucleated cells was approximated via reference gene primer amplification. Repertoires were generated with immunoSEQ multiplex PCR, while TCRdb's copy carries only in-frame clones and drops some. That table furnishes V, J and clone size, whereas the DNA furnished D and trimming. The sample includes about 170,000 clones, more than 65% seen only once; the top ten take about 2.7%. The sample was peripheral blood. The TCR sequence derives from a human donor with acute or convalescent COVID-19. The donor label of this sample is uncertain. The genes are TRBV6-6 and TRBJ2-1; 7 nucleotides agree with TRBD1. As DNA, the CDR3 is TGTGCCAGCAGTTTGACAGGGAGCAATGAGCAGTTCTTC. As protein: CASSLTGSNEQFF.